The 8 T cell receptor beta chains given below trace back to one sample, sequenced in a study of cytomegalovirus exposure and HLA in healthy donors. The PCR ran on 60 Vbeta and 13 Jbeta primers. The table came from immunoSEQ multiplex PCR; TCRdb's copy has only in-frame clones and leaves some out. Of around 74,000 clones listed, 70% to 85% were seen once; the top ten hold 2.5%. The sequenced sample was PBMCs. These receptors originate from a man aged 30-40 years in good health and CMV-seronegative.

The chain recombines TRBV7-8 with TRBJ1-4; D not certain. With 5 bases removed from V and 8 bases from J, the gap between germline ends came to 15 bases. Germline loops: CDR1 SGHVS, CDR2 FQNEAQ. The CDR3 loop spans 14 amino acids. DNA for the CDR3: TGTGCCAGCAGCCAGTCCATTCTTTGGGAAAAACTGTTTTTT. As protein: CASSQSILWEKLFF.

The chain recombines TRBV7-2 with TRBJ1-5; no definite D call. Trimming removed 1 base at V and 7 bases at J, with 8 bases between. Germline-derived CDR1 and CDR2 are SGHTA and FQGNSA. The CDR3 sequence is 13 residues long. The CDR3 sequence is CASSLEVRQPQHF. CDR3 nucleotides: TGTGCCAGCAGCTTAGAAGTGAGACAGCCCCAGCATTTT.

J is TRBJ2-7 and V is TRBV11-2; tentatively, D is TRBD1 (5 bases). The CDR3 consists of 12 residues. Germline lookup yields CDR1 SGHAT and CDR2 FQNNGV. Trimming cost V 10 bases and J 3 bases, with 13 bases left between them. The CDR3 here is CATRQGVYEQYF. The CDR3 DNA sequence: TGTGCCACACGGCAGGGTGTCTACGAGCAGTACTTC.

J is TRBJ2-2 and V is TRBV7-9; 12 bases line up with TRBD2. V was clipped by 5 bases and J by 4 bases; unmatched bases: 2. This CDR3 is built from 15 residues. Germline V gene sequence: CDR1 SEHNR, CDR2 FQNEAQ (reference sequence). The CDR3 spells CASSPTSGSTGELFF. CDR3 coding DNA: TGTGCCAGCAGCCCGACTAGCGGGAGCACCGGGGAGCTGTTTTTT.

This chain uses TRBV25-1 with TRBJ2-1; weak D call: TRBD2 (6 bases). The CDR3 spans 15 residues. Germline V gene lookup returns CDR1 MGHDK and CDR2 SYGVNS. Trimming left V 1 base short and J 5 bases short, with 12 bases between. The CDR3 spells CASSELRGLDNEQFF. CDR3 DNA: TGTGCCAGCAGTGAATTGAGGGGACTTGACAATGAGCAGTTCTTC. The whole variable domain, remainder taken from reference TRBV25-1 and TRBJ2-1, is EADIYQTPRYLVIGTGKKITLECSQTMGHDKMYWYQQDPGMELHLIHYSYGVNSTEKGDLSSESTVSRIRTEHFPLTLESARPSHTSQYLCASSELRGLDNEQFFGPGTRLTVL.

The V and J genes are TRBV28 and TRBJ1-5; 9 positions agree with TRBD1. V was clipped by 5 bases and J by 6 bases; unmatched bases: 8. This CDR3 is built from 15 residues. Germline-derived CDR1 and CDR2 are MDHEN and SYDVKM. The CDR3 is CASSPAGQGSQPQHF. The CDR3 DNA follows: TGTGCCAGCAGTCCAGCTGGACAGGGGTCTCAGCCCCAGCATTTT.

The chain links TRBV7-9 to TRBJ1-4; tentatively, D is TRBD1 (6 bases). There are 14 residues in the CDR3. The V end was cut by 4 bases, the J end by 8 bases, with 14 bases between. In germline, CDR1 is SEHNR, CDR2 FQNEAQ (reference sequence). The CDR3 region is CASSSDAGGEKLFF. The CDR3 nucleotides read TGTGCCAGCAGCTCCGATGCGGGGGGCGAAAAACTGTTTTTT.

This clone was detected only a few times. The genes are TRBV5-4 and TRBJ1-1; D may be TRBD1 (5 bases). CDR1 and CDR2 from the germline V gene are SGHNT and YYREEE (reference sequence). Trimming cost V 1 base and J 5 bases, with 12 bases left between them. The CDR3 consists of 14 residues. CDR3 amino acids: CASSLKGRGTEAFF. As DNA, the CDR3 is TGTGCCAGCAGCTTGAAGGGGAGGGGAACTGAAGCTTTCTTT.